The 4 T cell receptor beta chains listed next were all sequenced from one sample in a study of OX40 agonist ivuxolimab in advanced cancers. Data came from immunoSEQ multiplex PCR; TCRdb stores just in-frame clones and leaves some out. The sample includes around 86,000 clones, 84% of them seen just once. The starting material was CD4+ or CD8+ T cells sorted from blood, obtained in a trial of the OX40 agonist ivuxolimab. These receptors originate from an adult with an advanced solid tumor such as melanoma, head and neck, liver or kidney cancer.

CDR3 DNA: TGTGCCAGCAGTTTAGGTCAGGGGGTTAGGGAGACCCAGTACTTC. Its protein is CASSLGQGVRETQYF. This sequence joins TRBV27 and TRBJ2-5; 7 nucleotides match TRBD1. The ends lost 2 bases at V and 5 bases at J; junction bases unmatched: 8. This CDR3 comprises 15 residues. The germline V gene has CDR1 MNHEY and CDR2 SMNVEV (reference sequence).

The gene calls are TRBV6-1 and TRBJ1-1, with 7 bases lining up with TRBD1. In germline, CDR1 is MNHNS, CDR2 SASEGT. CDR3 length: 14 amino acids. V lost 8 bases to trimming and J lost 8 bases; unmatched junction nucleotides: 14. The CDR3, as DNA: TGTGCCAGCGGGAGAGGGGACAGCGCCGTAGAAGCTTTCTTT. Translated: CASGRGDSAVEAFF.

This clone was picked up one time. This chain links TRBV9 with TRBJ2-3; 7 bases align to TRBD2. Losses at the gene ends were 0 bases for V and 0 bases for J; bases not matched to a gene: 10. Germline V lookup: CDR1 SGDLS, CDR2 YYNGEE. The CDR3 spans 18 residues. In DNA form, the CDR3 reads TGTGCCAGCAGCGTAGGGATAGCGGGCACCGTTAGCACAGATACGCAGTATTTT. This sequence encodes CASSVGIAGTVSTDTQYF.

The rearrangement links TRBV5-1 to TRBJ2-2, with 9 bases fitting TRBD1. J gave up 2 bases and V 0 bases, and 2 bases lay outside the gene matches. This CDR3 comprises 16 residues. The germline CDR1 and CDR2 sequences are SGHRS and YFSETQ. The CDR3 DNA reads TGCGCCAGCAGCTTGGTGGGACAGGGCAACACCGGGGAGCTGTTTTTT. Its translation: CASSLVGQGNTGELFF. The full variable domain, completed using reference TRBV5-1 and TRBJ2-2, is KAGVTQTPRYLIKTRGQQVTLSCSPISGHRSVSWYQQTPGQGLQFLFEYFSETQRNKGNFPGRFSGRQFSNSRSEMNVSTLELGDSALYLCASSLVGQGNTGELFFGEGSRLTVL.